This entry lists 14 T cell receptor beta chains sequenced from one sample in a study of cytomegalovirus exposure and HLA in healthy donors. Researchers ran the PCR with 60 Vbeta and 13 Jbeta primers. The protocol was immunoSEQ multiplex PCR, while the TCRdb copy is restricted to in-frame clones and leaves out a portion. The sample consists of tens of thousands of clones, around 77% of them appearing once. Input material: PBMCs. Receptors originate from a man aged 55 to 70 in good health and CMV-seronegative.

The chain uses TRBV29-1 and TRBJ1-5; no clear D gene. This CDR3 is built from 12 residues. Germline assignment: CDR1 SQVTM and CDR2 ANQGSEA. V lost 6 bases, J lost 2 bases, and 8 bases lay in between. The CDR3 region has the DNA TGCAGCGTAAAGGAGGGCAATCAGCCCCAGCATTTT. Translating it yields CSVKEGNQPQHF.

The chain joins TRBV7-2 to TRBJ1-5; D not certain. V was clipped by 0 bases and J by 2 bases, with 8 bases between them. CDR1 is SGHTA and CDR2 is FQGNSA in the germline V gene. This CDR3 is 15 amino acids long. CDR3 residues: CASSLAAGGNQPQHF. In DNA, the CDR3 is TGTGCCAGCAGCTTAGCGGCGGGTGGCAATCAGCCCCAGCATTTT.

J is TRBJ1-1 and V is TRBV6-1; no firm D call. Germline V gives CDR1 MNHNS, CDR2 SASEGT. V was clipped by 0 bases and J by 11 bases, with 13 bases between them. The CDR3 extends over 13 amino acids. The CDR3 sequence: CASSEASGLRAFF. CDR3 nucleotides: TGTGCCAGCAGTGAAGCGTCGGGTCTTAGGGCTTTCTTT.

Here the CDR3 reads CASSFLRGAQNTIYF. CDR3 coding DNA: TGTGCCAGCAGTTTTTTACGGGGGGCGCAAAACACCATATATTTT. This chain connects TRBV28 to TRBJ1-3; possibly TRBD1 for D (6 bases). Looked up from germline, CDR1 is MDHEN and CDR2 is SYDVKM. The length of the CDR3 is 15 residues. V dropped 3 bases and J dropped 6 bases, with 15 bases sitting between them.

The CDR3 coding sequence is TGTGCCAGCAGTGACCGAGGGACAGGCCTCCGGGGTGGCTACACCTTC. Encoded protein: CASSDRGTGLRGGYTF. The chain couples TRBV6-1 to TRBJ1-2; 8 nucleotides agree with TRBD1. V shed 3 bases, J shed 7 bases, and the junction held 13 bases outside the gene matches. The CDR3 covers 16 residues. Per the germline V gene, CDR1 is MNHNS and CDR2 is SASEGT.

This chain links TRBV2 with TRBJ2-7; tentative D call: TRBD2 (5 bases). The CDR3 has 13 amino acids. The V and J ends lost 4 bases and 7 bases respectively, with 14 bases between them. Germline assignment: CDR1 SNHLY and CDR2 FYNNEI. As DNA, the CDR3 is TGTGCCAGCAGTGGACCCCACCGAGGGGAGCAGTACTTC. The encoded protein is CASSGPHRGEQYF. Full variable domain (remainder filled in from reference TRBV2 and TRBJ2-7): EPEVTQTPSHQVTQMGQEVILRCVPISNHLYFYWYRQILGQKVEFLVSFYNNEISEKSEIFDDQFSVERPDGSNFTLKIRSTKLEDSAMYFCASSGPHRGEQYFGPGTRLTVT.

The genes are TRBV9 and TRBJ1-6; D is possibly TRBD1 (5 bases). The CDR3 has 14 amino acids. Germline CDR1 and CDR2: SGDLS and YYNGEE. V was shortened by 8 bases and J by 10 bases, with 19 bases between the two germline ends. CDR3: CASTGHLLGSPLHF. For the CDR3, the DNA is TGTGCCAGTACAGGACACCTCCTGGGCTCACCCCTCCACTTT.

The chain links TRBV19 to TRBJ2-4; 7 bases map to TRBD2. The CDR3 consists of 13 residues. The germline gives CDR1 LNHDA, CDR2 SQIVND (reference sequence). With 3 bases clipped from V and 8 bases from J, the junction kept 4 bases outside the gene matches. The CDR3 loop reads CASSMGRGDIQYF. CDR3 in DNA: TGTGCCAGTAGTATGGGTCGGGGGGACATTCAGTACTTC. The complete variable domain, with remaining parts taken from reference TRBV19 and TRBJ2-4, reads DGGITQSPKYLFRKEGQNVTLSCEQNLNHDAMYWYRQDPGQGLRLIYYSQIVNDFQKGDIAEGYSVSREKKESFPLTVTSAQKNPTAFYLCASSMGRGDIQYFGAGTRLSVL.

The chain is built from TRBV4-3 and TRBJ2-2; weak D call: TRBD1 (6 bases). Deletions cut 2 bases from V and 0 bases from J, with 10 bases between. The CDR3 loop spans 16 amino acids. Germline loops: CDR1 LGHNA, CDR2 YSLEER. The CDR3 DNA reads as TGCGCCAGCAGCCAATTGACAGGCGCGAACACCGGGGAGCTGTTTTTT. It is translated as CASSQLTGANTGELFF.

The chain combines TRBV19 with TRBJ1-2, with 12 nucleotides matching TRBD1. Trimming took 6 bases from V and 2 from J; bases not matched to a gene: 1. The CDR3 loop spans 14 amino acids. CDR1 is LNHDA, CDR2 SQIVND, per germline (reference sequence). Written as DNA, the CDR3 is TGTGCCAGTAGAGGGACAGGGGGCAACTATGGCTACACCTTC. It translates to CASRGTGGNYGYTF.

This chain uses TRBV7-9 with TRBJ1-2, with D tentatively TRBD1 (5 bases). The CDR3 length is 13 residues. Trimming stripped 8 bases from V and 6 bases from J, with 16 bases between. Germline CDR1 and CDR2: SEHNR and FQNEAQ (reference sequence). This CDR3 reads CASQEGRGDGYTF. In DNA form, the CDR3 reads TGTGCCAGCCAGGAGGGAAGGGGCGATGGCTACACCTTC. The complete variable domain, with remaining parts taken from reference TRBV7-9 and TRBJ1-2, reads DTGVSQNPRHKITKRGQNVTFRCDPISEHNRLYWYRQTLGQGPEFLTYFQNEAQLEKSRLLSDRFSAERPKGSFSTLEIQRTEQGDSAMYLCASQEGRGDGYTFGSGTRLTVV.

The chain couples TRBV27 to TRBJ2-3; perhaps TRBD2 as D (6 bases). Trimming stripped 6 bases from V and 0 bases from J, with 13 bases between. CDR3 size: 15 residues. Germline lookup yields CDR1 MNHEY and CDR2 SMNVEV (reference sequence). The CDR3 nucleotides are TGTGCCAGCAGCCTAGCTAGCGTAAGCACAGATACGCAGTATTTT. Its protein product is CASSLASVSTDTQYF.

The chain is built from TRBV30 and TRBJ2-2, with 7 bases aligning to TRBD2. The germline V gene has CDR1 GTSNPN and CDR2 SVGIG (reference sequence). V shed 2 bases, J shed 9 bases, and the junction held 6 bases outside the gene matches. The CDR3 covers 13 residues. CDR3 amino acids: CAWSTGTKRELFF. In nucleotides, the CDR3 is TGTGCCTGGAGTACCGGGACTAAACGGGAGCTGTTTTTT.

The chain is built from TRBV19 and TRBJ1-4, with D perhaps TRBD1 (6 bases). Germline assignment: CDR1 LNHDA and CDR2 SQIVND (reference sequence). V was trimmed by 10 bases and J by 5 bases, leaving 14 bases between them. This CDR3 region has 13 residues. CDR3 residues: CATTGTNNEKLFF. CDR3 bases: TGTGCCACGACGGGGACAAACAATGAAAAACTGTTTTTT.